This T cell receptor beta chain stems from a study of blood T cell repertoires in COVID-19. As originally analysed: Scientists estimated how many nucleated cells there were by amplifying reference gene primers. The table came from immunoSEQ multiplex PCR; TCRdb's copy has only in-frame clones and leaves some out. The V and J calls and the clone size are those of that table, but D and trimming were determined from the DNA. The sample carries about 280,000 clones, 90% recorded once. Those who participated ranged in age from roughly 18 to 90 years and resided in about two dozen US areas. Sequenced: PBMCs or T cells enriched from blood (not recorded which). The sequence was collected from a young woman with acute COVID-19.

The CDR3 coding sequence is TGTGCCAGTTCCCGGGACTTCTCCTACGAGCAGTACTTC. This codes for CASSRDFSYEQYF. The chain links TRBV7-9 to TRBJ2-7; the D gene is possibly TRBD2 (6 bases). CDR3 length: 13 residues. The ends were cut back, 9 bases at V and 0 bases at J, with 12 bases in the middle. Germline V gives CDR1 SEHNR, CDR2 FQNEAQ (reference sequence).